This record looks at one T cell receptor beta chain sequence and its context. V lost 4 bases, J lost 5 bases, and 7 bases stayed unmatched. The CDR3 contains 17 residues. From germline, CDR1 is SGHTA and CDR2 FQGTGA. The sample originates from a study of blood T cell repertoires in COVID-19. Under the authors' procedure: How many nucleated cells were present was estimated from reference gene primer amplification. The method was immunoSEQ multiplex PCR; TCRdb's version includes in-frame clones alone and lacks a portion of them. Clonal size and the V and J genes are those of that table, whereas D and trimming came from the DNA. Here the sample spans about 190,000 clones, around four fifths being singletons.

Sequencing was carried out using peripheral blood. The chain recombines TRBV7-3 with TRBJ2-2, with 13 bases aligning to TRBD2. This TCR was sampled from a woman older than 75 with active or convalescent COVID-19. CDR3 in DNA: TGTGCCAGCAGCTGGACTAGCGGGGGCCTAGAAACCGGGGAGCTGTTTTTT. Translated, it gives CASSWTSGGLETGELFF.